One sample yielded the 22 T cell receptor beta chains listed below, sequenced in a study of identical twins (dated by TCRdb to the mid-2010s). The library was produced with 5' RACE. Sequencing was carried out with an Illumina HiSeq 2000. The public reads were reanalyzed by TCRdb: fastp trimming at Q25, MiXCR alignment, in-frame beta chains only. For every CDR3 protein sequence, its rows merge into one entry that carries the most common genes and DNA. The sample table contains approximately 680,000 distinct CDR3 sequences; only one count was recorded for 7.1% of them. Of the sample, over 1.5% falls within the top ten clones. The same specimen was also included in a second study, on yellow fever vaccine responses in identical twins.

Sequenced sample: PBMCs. The receptors shown here come from a woman younger than 30 in good health.

This clonotype was picked up many times. The chain links TRBV5-1 to TRBJ2-1, with 10 bases that match TRBD2. Germline loops: CDR1 SGHRS, CDR2 YFSETQ. V lost 6 bases to trimming and J lost 2 bases; unmatched junction nucleotides: 8. The CDR3 covers 16 residues. The CDR3 reads CASTPSGGTTYNEQFF. As DNA, the CDR3 is TGCGCCAGCACGCCTAGCGGGGGCACCACCTACAATGAGCAGTTCTTC.

The chain recombines TRBV12-3 or TRBV12-4 with TRBJ2-7, with TRBD2 matching 9 bases. Trimming removed 3 bases from V and 2 bases from J; junction bases left unmatched: 5. The CDR3 is 15 residues long. The CDR3 is CASSFSSGETYEQYF. The CDR3 coding sequence is TGTGCCAGCAGTTTCTCTAGCGGGGAAACCTACGAGCAGTACTTC.

This clonotype was found a few times. This chain joins TRBV20-1 and TRBJ2-2; TRBD2 might be the D (7 bases). This CDR3 comprises 15 residues. In germline, CDR1 is DFQATT, CDR2 SNEGSKA (reference sequence). V was cut by 0 bases and J by 6 bases, with 14 bases left in between. CDR3 sequence reads: CSARDPVGGAGELFF. CDR3 DNA sequence: TGCAGTGCTAGAGATCCTGTAGGGGGGGCCGGGGAGCTGTTTTTT.

This clonotype was seen many times. V is TRBV7-6 and J is TRBJ2-3; D might be TRBD2 (7 bases). CDR3 length: 16 residues. Germline V gives CDR1 SGHVS, CDR2 FNYEAQ. V was clipped by 6 bases and J by 1 base, with 17 bases between them. Here the CDR3 reads CASSSDRGGRTDTQYF. The CDR3 DNA reads TGTGCCAGCAGTTCAGATCGCGGGGGCCGCACAGATACGCAGTATTTT.

J is TRBJ2-1 and V is TRBV5-1, with D hard to call. This CDR3 spans 13 amino acids. V was trimmed by 0 bases and J by 8 bases, leaving 9 bases between them. Germline-derived CDR1 and CDR2 are SGHRS and YFSETQ. The CDR3 reads CASSLGWGDEQFF. For the CDR3, the DNA is TGCGCCAGCAGCTTGGGGTGGGGTGATGAGCAGTTCTTC.

This clonotype was found a few times. The rearrangement links TRBV29-1 to TRBJ1-4; 8 bases match TRBD1. The CDR3 runs 15 residues. After removal of 0 bases from V and 7 bases from J, the junction contained 7 bases not matched to a gene. Per germline, CDR1 SQVTM and CDR2 ANQGSEA. The CDR3 nucleotides read TGCAGCGTTGAAGAACCCCGAGACAGGGGTGAAAAACTGTTTTTT. Protein sequence: CSVEEPRDRGEKLFF.

This clonotype was detected only a few times. The chain links TRBV11-2 to TRBJ1-1; D uncertain. The CDR3 is 13 residues long. The germline gives CDR1 SGHAT, CDR2 FQNNGV. The V end lost 4 bases, the J end lost 4 bases, and 10 bases lay between the germline ends. For the CDR3, the DNA is TGTGCCAGCAGCTCCTCTTTCGGCACTGAAGCTTTCTTT. Its translation: CASSSSFGTEAFF.

This clonotype was seen a handful of times. This chain joins TRBV24-1 and TRBJ2-3, with 10 positions matching TRBD1. The CDR3 runs 16 residues. Germline V gene sequence: CDR1 KGHDR, CDR2 SFDVKD. V shed 4 bases and J 6 bases; nucleotides not matched to a gene: 9. The CDR3 here is CATSEATGGRADTQYF. The CDR3 DNA follows: TGTGCCACCAGTGAGGCGACAGGGGGCCGGGCGGATACGCAGTATTTT.

The rearrangement links TRBV29-1 to TRBJ2-3; D ambiguous. This CDR3 is built from 12 residues. CDR1 is SQVTM, CDR2 ANQGSEA, per germline. The germline V and J ends were trimmed by 7 bases and 4 bases, with 12 bases remaining between them. The DNA for the CDR3 is TGCAGCGCAAACATAGCAGCAGATACGCAGTATTTT. The encoded protein is CSANIAADTQYF.

The table lists this clonotype with a few counts. The V gene is TRBV20-1, the J gene TRBJ1-1; D unresolved. V lost 4 bases and J 1 base, leaving 10 bases between the germline ends. The CDR3 is 13 residues long. Germline V CDR1 and CDR2: DFQATT, SNEGSKA (reference sequence). As DNA, the CDR3 is TGCAGTGCTAAATCGCCAACGAACACTGAAGCTTTCTTT. Its translation is CSAKSPTNTEAFF.

This clonotype was recorded many times. The chain joins TRBV12-3 or TRBV12-4 to TRBJ1-5, with D unresolved. CDR3 size: 13 residues. The V end lost 6 bases, the J end lost 5 bases, and 11 bases lay between the germline ends. CDR3 bases: TGTGCCAGCAGCCCTACGAGCGATCAGCCCCAGCATTTT. Translating it yields CASSPTSDQPQHF.

Many counts were recorded for this clonotype. V gene TRBV29-1 combines with J gene TRBJ2-2, with no clear D. Germline lookup yields CDR1 SQVTM and CDR2 ANQGSEA. The V and J ends lost 3 bases and 6 bases respectively, with 5 bases between them. The length of the CDR3 is 11 residues. The CDR3 bases are TGCAGCGTTGAGTCCGCCGGGGAGCTGTTTTTT. Translated: CSVESAGELFF.

The CDR3 coding sequence is TGTGCCAGCAGCTTCTTAAGCAGTTTGGGGCGAGAGACCCAGTACTTC. It encodes CASSFLSSLGRETQYF. The chain uses TRBV13 and TRBJ2-5; D might be TRBD1 (5 bases). The CDR3 runs 16 residues. V was pared by 3 bases and J by 4 bases, with 18 bases between. Germline values: CDR1 PRHDT, CDR2 FYEKMQ (reference sequence).

This rearrangement joins TRBV20-1 to TRBJ1-2; D ambiguous. The CDR3 spans 14 residues. Germline V lookup: CDR1 DFQATT, CDR2 SNEGSKA (reference sequence). V shed 2 bases and J shed 2 bases, with 12 bases lying between them. CDR3 sequence: CSARKPSNNYGYTF. Here the CDR3 DNA reads TGCAGTGCTAGAAAACCTTCCAACAACTATGGCTACACCTTC.

The genes are TRBV7-8 and TRBJ1-1; D may be TRBD1 (5 bases). The V end lost 6 bases, the J end lost 0 bases, and 17 bases lay between the germline ends. Germline V gene lookup returns CDR1 SGHVS and CDR2 FQNEAQ. The CDR3 sequence is 16 residues long. In nucleotides, the CDR3 is TGTGCCAGCAGAACGCTTTGGGGGACCGTGAACACTGAAGCTTTCTTT. This translates into CASRTLWGTVNTEAFF.

This clonotype has at least ten counts. The V gene is TRBV5-6, the J gene TRBJ1-2; D perhaps matches TRBD1 (6 bases). V lost 0 bases, J lost 1 base, and 7 bases lay in between. This CDR3 spans 14 amino acids. Germline V gives CDR1 SGHDT, CDR2 YYEEEE. The CDR3 here is CASSLDRVNYGYTF. DNA for the CDR3: TGTGCCAGCAGCTTGGACAGGGTTAACTATGGCTACACCTTC.

This clonotype has a count of ten or more. This chain joins TRBV3-1 and TRBJ1-6; possible D gene TRBD1, 6 bases. This CDR3 has 14 amino acids. Germline lookup yields CDR1 LGHDT and CDR2 YNNKEL (reference sequence). Trimming took 8 bases from V and 9 from J, leaving 17 bases between them. The CDR3 DNA reads as TGTGCCAGCTCCTGGGGGCAGGAGGCTTCACCCCTCCACTTT. The encoded protein is CASSWGQEASPLHF.

This clonotype was seen repeatedly, ten times or more. The chain carries TRBV12-3 or TRBV12-4 and TRBJ1-6; TRBD1 might be the D (6 bases). Trimming stripped 3 bases from V and 8 bases from J, with 8 bases between. The CDR3 spans 13 residues. CDR3 sequence reads: CASSFPGDSPLHF. DNA for the CDR3: TGTGCCAGCAGTTTCCCAGGGGATTCACCCCTCCACTTT.

This clonotype has at least ten counts. The rearrangement links TRBV5-1 to TRBJ1-1; 7 bases fit TRBD1. The CDR3 totals 14 residues. V was pared by 4 bases and J by 0 bases, with 3 bases of the junction left unmatched. Germline CDR1 SGHRS, CDR2 YFSETQ. The CDR3 here is CASSQGQMNTEAFF. The CDR3 DNA reads as TGCGCCAGCAGCCAGGGACAGATGAACACTGAAGCTTTCTTT.

As concerns this clonotype: Since the CDR3 does not end with the conserved phenylalanine or tryptophan, this likely comes from a read error. The chain has TRBV20-1 and TRBJ2-1; the D gene could be TRBD1 or TRBD2 (5 bases each). This CDR3 spans 14 amino acids. Trimming took 5 bases from V and 0 from J, leaving 11 bases between them. From germline, CDR1 is DFQATT and CDR2 SNEGSKA (reference sequence). CDR3 DNA: TGCAGTGCTCCGGGACGAGGCTCCTACAATGAGCAGTTCTCC. Encoded protein: CSAPGRGSYNEQFS.

The table lists this clonotype with a few counts. The gene calls are TRBV12-3 or TRBV12-4 and TRBJ1-6; no clear D. The CDR3 runs to 14 residues. V lost 5 bases and J lost 3, with 8 bases in between. This chain's CDR3 is CASSAEGYNSPLHF. CDR3 sequence (DNA): TGTGCCAGCAGTGCTGAAGGCTATAATTCACCCCTCCACTTT.

In this sample, this clonotype turned up many times. The chain has TRBV20-1 and TRBJ2-2, with a tentative D call TRBD1 (6 bases). The CDR3 spans 18 residues. V was cut by 2 bases and J by 0 bases, with 19 bases left in between. The germline CDR1 and CDR2 sequences are DFQATT and SNEGSKA (reference sequence). CDR3 nucleotides: TGCAGTGCTAGATTACTTCAACCCGGGACAACGAACACCGGGGAGCTGTTTTTT. Protein sequence: CSARLLQPGTTNTGELFF.